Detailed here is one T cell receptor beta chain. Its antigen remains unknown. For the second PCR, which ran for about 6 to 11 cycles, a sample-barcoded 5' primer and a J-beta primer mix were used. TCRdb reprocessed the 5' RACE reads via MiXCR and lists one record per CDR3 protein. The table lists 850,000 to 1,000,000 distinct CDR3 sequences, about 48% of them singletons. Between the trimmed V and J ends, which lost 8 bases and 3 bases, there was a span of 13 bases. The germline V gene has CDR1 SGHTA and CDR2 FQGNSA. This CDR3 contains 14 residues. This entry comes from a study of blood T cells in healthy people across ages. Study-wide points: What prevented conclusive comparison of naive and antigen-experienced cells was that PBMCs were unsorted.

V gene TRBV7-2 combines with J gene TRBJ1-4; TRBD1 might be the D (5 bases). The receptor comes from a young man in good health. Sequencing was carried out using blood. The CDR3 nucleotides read TGTGCCAGCGGCCCGGGACTGTCTAATGAAAAACTGTTTTTT. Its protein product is CASGPGLSNEKLFF.